This is a list of T cell receptor beta chains from one sample in a study of cytomegalovirus exposure and HLA in healthy donors. Profiled with immunoSEQ multiplex PCR; TCRdb holds only in-frame clones, not every one. Among about 150,000 clones listed, approximately 81% were seen once. Sequencing was performed on PBMCs. These TCRs come from a man aged 18 to 35 in good health and CMV-seronegative. Each CDR3 is given with its conserved first and last residue. The D gene is left open where the match is weak. The size entry is marked missing in some rows and otherwise reads once, few, many or a size class.

cdr3_nt cdr3_aa v_call clone_size d_call j_call
TGCGCCAGCAGCCCAGGCCCTAGGGGAGCCAAAAACATTCAGTACTTC CASSPGPRGAKNIQYF TRBV5-1 - - TRBJ2-4
TGTGCCAGCAGCTGGGCGGGAGCCAATGAGCAGTTCTTC CASSWAGANEQFF TRBV9 once TRBD2 TRBJ2-1
TGTGCCAGCAGCGTCGGGGTTTCGAATGAGCAGTTCTTC CASSVGVSNEQFF TRBV9 - - TRBJ2-1
TGTGCCTGGAACCGGGAGCGCCTCTATGGCTACACCTTC CAWNRERLYGYTF TRBV30 - - TRBJ1-2
TGTGCCAGCACACGGACAGGCTTCCAAAATCAGCCCCAGCATTTT CASTRTGFQNQPQHF TRBV25-1 - TRBD1 TRBJ1-5
TGTGCCAGCAGCCTTAGCGGGACTTACAATGAGCAGTTCTTC CASSLSGTYNEQFF TRBV11-3 - TRBD2 TRBJ2-1
TGTGCCAGCAGCCGCGAAGAGACCCAGTACTTC CASSREETQYF TRBV14 few - TRBJ2-5
TGTGCCAGCTCACCACGTGGACAGGGGAATGAAGCTTTCTTT CASSPRGQGNEAFF TRBV18 - TRBD1 TRBJ1-1
TGTGCCAGCAGCCCGCACCGCAGGGGTTTGAACACTGAAGCTTTCTTT CASSPHRRGLNTEAFF TRBV7-9 few - TRBJ1-1
TGTGCCAGCAGCTTCCCGACAGGGGGCACGGAGACCCAGTACTTC CASSFPTGGTETQYF TRBV7-2 - TRBD1 TRBJ2-5
TGTGCCAGCACCCCGGTAGCGGGTTTAGATGAGCAGTTCTTC CASTPVAGLDEQFF TRBV7-9 - TRBD2 TRBJ2-1
TGTGCCAGCAGTTACGGGGCAGATGGCTACACCTTC CASSYGADGYTF TRBV6-6 - - TRBJ1-2
TGTGCCAGCATGAAAGGGGGTCAACCAGATACGCAGTATTTT CASMKGGQPDTQYF TRBV2 - - TRBJ2-3
TGTGCCAGCAGCTTAGAGGAGCAGTACGAGCAGTACTTC CASSLEEQYEQYF TRBV13 - - TRBJ2-7
TGTGCCAGCTCACCCCTCGACAGCACTGAAGCTTTCTTT CASSPLDSTEAFF TRBV18 - - TRBJ1-1
TGTGCCAGCAGAGCCGGGACAATCACAGATACGCAGTATTTT CASRAGTITDTQYF TRBV6-1 - - TRBJ2-3
TGCAGTGCTAGGACAGCCTACGAGCAGTACTTC CSARTAYEQYF TRBV20-1 - - TRBJ2-7
TGTGCCAGCAGGAGGGAAGCGGGGAATGAGCAGTTCTTC CASRREAGNEQFF TRBV7-9 - TRBD2 TRBJ2-1
TGCGCCAGCAGTACTAGCGGGAGTATCACCGGGGAGCTGTTTTTT CASSTSGSITGELFF TRBV10-2 - TRBD2 TRBJ2-2
TGTGCCAGCAGCCCCCGGCCTAGCGGGTTGGATACGCAGTATTTT CASSPRPSGLDTQYF TRBV11-2 few TRBD2 TRBJ2-3
TGTGCCAGCAGCAACCAGGGGGTCTATGGCTACACCTTC CASSNQGVYGYTF TRBV5-4 - TRBD1 TRBJ1-2
TGTGCCAGCAGCCCCCCCGGGGGAGGTCCTTCCTACGAGCAGTACTTC CASSPPGGGPSYEQYF TRBV11-2 - - TRBJ2-7
TGTGCCAGCAGCCCCCGGGGGACTGAAGCTTTCTTT CASSPRGTEAFF TRBV7-2 - - TRBJ1-1
TGTGCCAGCAGCTTAGACGGAGACGAGGGGGAAGAAGAGACCCAGTACTTC CASSLDGDEGEEETQYF TRBV7-8 - - TRBJ2-5
TGTGCCAGCAGTGACTCGACCTGGGGGGGGAAGCAGTTCTTC CASSDSTWGGKQFF TRBV6-1 few TRBD2 TRBJ2-1